The clone carrying this T cell receptor (beta chain) has only one observation. The antigen remains undetermined. The record originates from a study of graft-versus-host responses after intestinal transplantation. Across the whole study: Anti-thymocyte globulin was used for induction in all recipients, who then took tacrolimus and steroids for approximately three years.

Data came from immunoSEQ multiplex PCR; TCRdb stores just in-frame clones and leaves some out. Of approximately 86,000 clones listed, 80% to 95% are singletons. Study results and limitations: Recipient-marrow GvH clones were detected, some having first appeared in ileum or blood.

Trimming at V came to 1 base and at J to 6 bases, leaving 4 bases not matched to a gene. CDR1 and CDR2 from the germline V gene are SEHNR and FQNEAQ (reference sequence). This CDR3 is 14 amino acids long. Sample: unstimulated CD8+ T cells sorted from spleen or lymph node cells, taken before transplant. The TCR originated in a human donor who was the organ donor for an intestinal transplant. The V gene is TRBV7-9, the J gene TRBJ2-3, with 7 positions matching TRBD2. CDR3 sequence: CASSLVRGVDTQYF. The DNA of the CDR3 is TGTGCCAGCAGCTTAGTTCGGGGGGTCGATACGCAGTATTTT.